This T cell receptor beta chain comes out of a study of blood T cell repertoires in COVID-19. Study details: Both acute and convalescent COVID-19 samples were obtained from the United States, Italy and Spain.

This clone was picked up a small number of times. The germline V gene encodes CDR1 SNHLY and CDR2 FYNNEI. V shed 1 base and J 0 bases; nucleotides not matched to a gene: 13. This CDR3 has 19 amino acids. The table came from immunoSEQ multiplex PCR; TCRdb's copy has only in-frame clones and leaves some out. The sample lists roughly 260,000 clones, about nine tenths occurring once. V gene TRBV2 combines with J gene TRBJ2-5; 8 nucleotides line up with TRBD1. The specimen sequenced was peripheral blood. This sequence was found in a woman between 45 and 65 years old who had recovered from COVID-19. CDR3 nucleotide sequence: TGTGCCAGCAGTGAAGAAATCTATTGGCAGGGGGCGAACCAAGAGACCCAGTACTTC. Its translation: CASSEEIYWQGANQETQYF.